These 23 T cell receptor beta chains originate from one sample sequenced in a study of tumor-infiltrating lymphocytes in primary liver carcinoma. Taking about 18-32 mg of unsorted bulk tissue, the authors co-extracted RNA and DNA. Researchers generated TCR beta cDNA from approximately 500 ng of total RNA, relying on a constant-region primer. Generation of the TCR beta libraries relied on three nested multiplex PCR rounds using slightly modified ARM-PCR. Running around 9 cycles apiece, the first two PCR rounds relied on TRBV1-TRBV30 forward primers together with a C-beta reverse primer. TCRdb redid the calling of the multiplex PCR reads with MiXCR, one entry per CDR3 protein. The table lists roughly 100,000 distinct CDR3 sequences, about four fifths of them singletons, with under 25% in the top ten. The sequencing input was liver tumor tissue from sampling region 3. Sample subset: tumor region T3, left-lateral pole. Receptor source: a middle-aged man with primary liver carcinoma and hepatitis B virus infection.

About this clonotype: A much bigger clone sits one base away, suggesting this may be a read error. The rearrangement uses TRBV28 and TRBJ1-1; a weak D match, TRBD1 (6 bases). Germline-derived CDR1 and CDR2 are MDHEN and SYDVKM. The CDR3 contains 15 residues. The CDR3 DNA is TGTGCCAGCGCCCCCCCACAGGGTATGAACACTGAAGGTTTCTTT. It yields the protein CASAPPQGMNTEGFF. The entire variable domain, with the rest obtained from reference TRBV28 and TRBJ1-1, is as follows: DVKVTQSSRYLVKRTGEKVFLECVQDMDHENMFWYRQDPGLGLRLIYFSYDVKMKEKGDIPEGYSVSREKKERFSLILESASTNQTSMYLCASAPPQGMNTEGFFGQGTRLTVV.

In the case of this clonotype: Compared with germline, one end of the junction differs, possibly owing to a read error. The V gene is TRBV28, the J gene TRBJ2-1, with 12 bases aligning to TRBD1. Germline V gene lookup returns CDR1 MDHEN and CDR2 SYDVKM. There are 15 residues in the CDR3. CDR3 DNA: TGTACCAGCAGCTTGGGACAGGGGGCGACCGATGACCAGTTCTTC. Translating it yields CTSSLGQGATDDQFF.

This clonotype was observed a few times. A read error is possible here, since a much larger clone lies one base away. The chain recombines TRBV5-1 with TRBJ2-2; 8 bases are a match to TRBD1. Germline loops: CDR1 SGHRS, CDR2 YFSETQ. The CDR3 runs to 15 residues. The CDR3 loop reads CASSRTGPGTEELFF. The CDR3 nucleotides are TGCGCCAGCAGCAGGACAGGGCCGGGAACCGAGGAGCTGTTTTTT.

A remark on this clonotype: A junction boundary mismatches the germline segment, possibly from a read error. J is TRBJ1-1 and V is TRBV2; a weak D match, TRBD1 (6 bases). Germline values: CDR1 SNHLY, CDR2 FYNNEI. The CDR3 has 16 residues. The CDR3 protein is CASSDPRRGMNTEALF. The CDR3 DNA reads TGTGCCAGCAGTGATCCCCGCAGGGGCATGAACACTGAAGCTTTATTT.

As concerns this clonotype: One end of the junction fails to match germline, which may point to a read error. CDR3 nucleotide sequence: TGCAGCGTCGGGGGCAGGGACAACTATGACTACACCTTC. Translating it yields CSVGGRDNYDYTF. The V and J genes are TRBV29-1 and TRBJ1-2; D perhaps matches TRBD1 (6 bases). In germline, CDR1 is SQVTM, CDR2 ANQGSEA. This CDR3 contains 13 residues.

Comment on this clonotype: The germline gene is not matched at one end of the junction; a read error may be the cause. This chain joins TRBV6-1 and TRBJ1-1; D not certain. CDR1 is MNHNS, CDR2 SASEGT, per germline. There are 12 residues in the CDR3. CDR3 loop: CASSEITVETFF. In nucleotides, the CDR3 is TGTGCCAGCAGTGAAATAACGGTTGAAACTTTCTTT.

Details on this clonotype: This may come from a read error, since a much larger clone is one base off. The V and J genes are TRBV5-1 and TRBJ1-1, with TRBD1 as a possible D gene (5 bases). Germline V gene lookup returns CDR1 SGHRS and CDR2 YFSETQ. The ends were cut back, 4 bases at V and 7 bases at J, with 20 bases in the middle. The CDR3 is 15 residues long. CDR3 sequence: CASSTGAGDLNEAFF. CDR3 sequence (DNA): TGCGCCAGCAGCACCGGGGCGGGGGATCTCAATGAAGCTTTCTTT.

Note on this clonotype: Sequence at one end of the junction differs from germline and may be a read error. The gene calls are TRBV11-2 and TRBJ2-6; D might be TRBD2 (6 bases). The CDR3 contains 21 residues. Germline CDR1 SGHAT, CDR2 FQNNGV. The CDR3 here is CASSMGGDWGISLSGAKVLTF. CDR3 in DNA: TGTGCCAGCAGCATGGGGGGAGACTGGGGCATTTCCCTGTCTGGGGCCAAAGTCCTGACTTTC.

For this clonotype: The conserved closing phenylalanine or tryptophan is absent in this CDR3, likely reflecting a read error. This sequence joins TRBV4-3 and TRBJ1-5; no reliable D call. This CDR3 is 13 amino acids long. Germline CDR1 and CDR2: LGHNA and YSLEER. In DNA, the CDR3 is TGCACCAGCAGCCAAGATCGATGTCAGCCCCAGCATTAT. As protein: CTSSQDRCQPQHY.

This rearrangement joins TRBV5-6 to TRBJ2-7; a weak D match, TRBD2 (6 bases). Trimming cost V 4 bases and J 2 bases, with 19 bases left between them. Germline CDR1 SGHDT, CDR2 YYEEEE. This CDR3 contains 16 residues. The CDR3 region is CASSMSGVSSTYEQYF. The DNA of the CDR3 is TGTGCCAGCAGCATGTCGGGGGTATCTAGCACCTACGAGCAGTACTTC.

As to this clonotype: At one of its ends the junction is not consistent with the germline gene, which may arise from a read error. This chain connects TRBV6-2 or TRBV6-3 to TRBJ2-3, with 10 positions matching TRBD1. The V gene's germline CDR1 is MNHEY and CDR2 SVGEGT. The length of the CDR3 is 13 residues. The chain's CDR3 is CDSPDRGQDTQYF. Written as DNA, the CDR3 is TGTGACAGCCCCGACAGGGGGCAAGATACGCAGTATTTT.

As for this clonotype: The junction and the germline gene differ at one end; a read error may be behind it. This sequence joins TRBV29-1 and TRBJ2-7; D gene ambiguous. Germline CDR1 and CDR2: SQVTM and ANQGSEA. The CDR3 runs to 17 residues. The CDR3 reads CSILGRFDGPPSYGQYF. The CDR3 DNA reads TGCAGTATCCTAGGGCGCTTCGACGGACCCCCCTCATACGGGCAGTACTTC.

Concerning this clonotype itself: The junction differs from germline at one of its ends, possibly a read error. The genes are TRBV6-6 and TRBJ1-6; 8 positions match TRBD1. The CDR3 length is 15 residues. CDR1 and CDR2 (germline): MNHNY, SVGAGI (reference sequence). Written as DNA, the CDR3 is TGTGCCAGCTGTCTGGGAACAGGGGGGAATTCACCCCCCCACTTT. Translated, it gives CASCLGTGGNSPPHF.

This clonotype was counted a single time. The gene calls are TRBV4-1 and TRBJ1-3; no firm D call. The germline V and J ends were trimmed by 9 bases and 0 bases, with 18 bases remaining between them. The CDR3 consists of 16 residues. CDR1 is MGHRA, CDR2 YSYEKL, per germline. The CDR3 DNA is TGCGCCAGGAGCTTCGATATAATCGCCTCTGGAAACACCATATATTTT. Its translation: CARSFDIIASGNTIYF.

As concerns this clonotype: A junction boundary mismatches the germline segment, possibly from a read error. The rearrangement links TRBV19 to TRBJ2-1; TRBD1 matches 10 bases. This CDR3 region has 16 residues. CDR1 is LNHDA, CDR2 SQIVND, per germline (reference sequence). The CDR3 coding sequence is TGTGCCAGTAAGGGGGGAAGGACAGGGGGAGGCAATGAGCAGATCTTC. It codes for CASKGGRTGGGNEQIF.

This rearrangement joins TRBV20-1 to TRBJ2-1; D is perhaps TRBD2 (5 bases). CDR3 size: 13 residues. The germline V gene encodes CDR1 DFQATT and CDR2 SNEGSKA (reference sequence). V lost 6 bases and J lost 9, with 18 bases in between. DNA of the CDR3: TGCAGTGCCATCCGTGTCGGGATGAGTGAGCAGTTCTTC. It encodes CSAIRVGMSEQFF.

The V call is TRBV12-3 or TRBV12-4, the J call TRBJ2-5; TRBD2 matches at 14 bases. The CDR3 contains 17 residues. CDR3 sequence (DNA): TGTGCTAACAGTTTAGGACTAGCGGGAGGACCATGGGAGACCCAGTACTTC. As protein: CANSLGLAGGPWETQYF.

Regarding this clonotype: A read error is likely, as this CDR3 ends without the conserved phenylalanine or tryptophan. The chain is built from TRBV6-6 and TRBJ1-6; D call uncertain. This CDR3 contains 14 residues. Germline V lookup: CDR1 MNHNY, CDR2 SVGAGI (reference sequence). Trimming left V 8 bases short and J 9 bases short, with 17 bases between. For the CDR3, the DNA is TGTGCCAGCGGCCCTAACATAGGTGGTTCACCCCTCCACCTT. Its protein is CASGPNIGGSPLHL.

Note on this clonotype: The junction does not match germline at one end; this may be a read error. V usage is TRBV6-6 and J usage is TRBJ2-1; a possible D gene is TRBD2 (5 bases). The germline V gene encodes CDR1 MNHNY and CDR2 SVGAGI (reference sequence). The CDR3 is 13 amino acids. The CDR3 sequence: CASGYPGGNEQFF. The CDR3 nucleotides read TGTGCCAGCGGTTACCCAGGAGGCAATGAGCAGTTCTTC.

The table lists this clonotype with many counts. V usage is TRBV5-1 and J usage is TRBJ2-7; no firm D call. The CDR3 is 15 residues long. V lost 0 bases to trimming and J lost 0 bases, with 10 bases between them. CDR1 SGHRS and CDR2 YFSETQ come from the germline V gene. CDR3 sequence reads: CASSLGRMSSYEQYF. In DNA, the CDR3 is TGCGCCAGCAGCTTGGGTCGGATGAGCTCCTACGAGCAGTACTTC.

Worth noting for this clonotype: The junction departs from germline at one end; a sequencing error may be responsible. V gene TRBV14 combines with J gene TRBJ2-1, with D uncertain. CDR1 is SGHDN, CDR2 FVKESK, per germline. This CDR3 is 14 amino acids long. CDR3 in amino acids: CVSSQSLDTSEQFF. CDR3 bases: TGTGTCAGCAGCCAAAGTCTCGACACCAGTGAGCAGTTCTTC.

Of note for this clonotype: The missing conserved phenylalanine or tryptophan at the end of this CDR3 makes a read error likely. V is TRBV6-6 and J is TRBJ2-2, with TRBD2 matching over 10 bases. The trim removed 7 bases at V and 7 bases at J, leaving 12 bases unmatched. The germline CDR1 and CDR2 sequences are MNHNY and SVGAGI (reference sequence). The CDR3 sequence is 16 residues long. CDR3 sequence: CASIPSGSGGFGELFL. DNA of the CDR3: TGTGCCAGCATCCCTAGCGGGAGCGGGGGGTTCGGGGAGCTGTTTCTT.

This clonotype was seen a single time. The CDR3 does not end in the conserved phenylalanine or tryptophan, so this is likely a read error. The DNA is omitted, as the CDR3 cannot be located on it reliably, and the CDR3 follows TCRdb's listing. The chain carries TRBV4-2 and TRBJ2-1; TRBD2, as called in the table, went unchecked against the DNA. The V gene's germline CDR1 is LGHNA and CDR2 YNFKEQ. The CDR3 has 18 residues if both end residues are counted. CDR3 loop: CASSQATSGLSSYNELFL.